This is a list of T cell receptor beta chains from one sample in a study of T cells in Graves' hyperthyroidism and ophthalmopathy. TCRdb redid the calling of the multiplex PCR reads with MiXCR, one entry per CDR3 protein. The table records 750,000 to 900,000 distinct CDR3 sequences, 38% of them present only once. The sequenced material came from blood. The receptors shown here come from a man younger than 30 with Graves' hyperthyroidism. CDR3s include the opening cysteine and the closing phenylalanine or tryptophan. The order of the fields is J gene, D gene, CDR3 length, clone size, V gene, CDR3 DNA, CDR3 protein. The D gene is left open where the match is weak. Size is stated for part of the rows, as once, few or many counts, or as a class when the clone is expanded.

TRBJ1-6 | NA | 15 | NA | TRBV6-6 | TGTGCCAGCAGGGACGAGACAGGCCTTAATTCACCCCTCCACTTT | CASRDETGLNSPLHF
TRBJ1-5 | NA | 13 | many | TRBV19 | TGTGCCAGTCAACAGGCGAGCAATCAGCCCCAGCATTTT | CASQQASNQPQHF
TRBJ2-5 | TRBD1 | 16 | many | TRBV24-1 | TGTGCCACCAGTGATTTTACGGGACAGGGAGTTGAGACCCAGTACTTC | CATSDFTGQGVETQYF
TRBJ2-5 | NA | 16 | NA | TRBV12-3/TRBV12-4 | TGTGCCAGCAGTTTGGGTAGTCCGTTAGCACAAGAGACCCAGTACTTC | CASSLGSPLAQETQYF
TRBJ1-2 | TRBD1 | 15 | NA | TRBV7-2 | TGTGCCAGCAGCTTAGGTCCAGGGGGTAGGGATGGCTACACCTTC | CASSLGPGGRDGYTF
TRBJ1-1 | NA | 13 | many | TRBV5-1 | TGTGCCAGCAGCTTAGGGGGGTCCACTGAAGCTTTCTTT | CASSLGGSTEAFF
TRBJ2-5 | NA | 12 | many | TRBV7-9 | TGTGCCAGCAGTGACCCTCAAGAGACCCAGTACTTC | CASSDPQETQYF
TRBJ1-1 | NA | 14 | few | TRBV20-1 | TGCAGTGCTAGACCGAGACATCCGAACACTGAAGCTTTCTTT | CSARPRHPNTEAFF
TRBJ2-3 | TRBD2 | 17 | NA | TRBV7-4 | TGTGCCAGCAGCTTGCGGGGGGGCCGAAAATTGACAGATACGCAGTATTTT | CASSLRGGRKLTDTQYF
TRBJ2-7 | TRBD2 | 17 | few | TRBV9 | TGTGCCAGCAGCGTAGGCGAATCCAGCGGGATGTCCTACGAGCAGTACTTC | CASSVGESSGMSYEQYF
TRBJ2-5 | TRBD2 | 16 | NA | TRBV7-9 | TGTGCCAGCAGCGTCGGACCTAGCGGGAGCGGGGAGACCCAGTACTTC | CASSVGPSGSGETQYF
TRBJ2-7 | NA | 13 | few | TRBV6-2/TRBV6-3 | TGTGCCAGCAGTTTGGGCAGGGCGAGCGAGCAGTACTTC | CASSLGRASEQYF
TRBJ2-7 | TRBD2 | 14 | few | TRBV11-2 | TGTGCCAGCAGGACTAGCGGGTCGGTCGACGAGCAGTACTTC | CASRTSGSVDEQYF
TRBJ2-7 | TRBD2 | 14 | few | TRBV20-1 | TGCAGTGCTTCAGCCGGGACTAGCGTCTACGAGCAGTACTTC | CSASAGTSVYEQYF
TRBJ2-6 | NA | 15 | many | TRBV10-3 | TGTGCCATGAACACAGGGTTAGGTGGGGCCAACGTCCTGACTTTC | CAMNTGLGGANVLTF
TRBJ2-5 | TRBD1 | 16 | NA | TRBV19 | TGTGCCAGTAGTTTCGCCCCGGACAGGGGGCCTGAGACCCAGTACTTC | CASSFAPDRGPETQYF
TRBJ2-7 | TRBD2 | 15 | few | TRBV9 | TGTGCCAGCAGCCCTCAAGCGGGGGGGCTAGGAGAGCAGTACTTC | CASSPQAGGLGEQYF
TRBJ1-5 | TRBD1 | 17 | NA | TRBV19 | TGTGCCAGTAGCACCCTGGGACAGGGAGGGTTCCAACAGCCCCAGCATTTT | CASSTLGQGGFQQPQHF
TRBJ2-7 | TRBD1 | 16 | NA | TRBV7-9 | TGTGCCAGCAGCTACAAAACAGGGGGCGGCTCCTACGAGCAGTACTTC | CASSYKTGGGSYEQYF
TRBJ2-7 | NA | 14 | few | TRBV19 | TGTGCCAGTAGTATCGCAGGATCCACCTACGAGCAGTACTTC | CASSIAGSTYEQYF
TRBJ1-4 | NA | 15 | NA | TRBV15 | TGTGCCACCAGCAGTGATCGGGGGCGCACTGAAAAACTGTTTTTT | CATSSDRGRTEKLFF
TRBJ1-1 | NA | 14 | many | TRBV2 | TGTGCCAGCAGTGGATTTAGAGGGTTAACTGAAGCTTTCTTT | CASSGFRGLTEAFF
TRBJ1-1 | NA | 14 | many | TRBV9 | TGTGCCAGCAGCGTAACAGGGAAGGGCACTGAAGCTTTCTTT | CASSVTGKGTEAFF
TRBJ1-4 | NA | 16 | NA | TRBV7-2 | TGTGCCAGCAGCTTGATGCCGGGACGGGTTAATGAAAAACTGTTTTTT | CASSLMPGRVNEKLFF
TRBJ2-5 | NA | 14 | many | TRBV24-1 | TGTGCCACCAGTTCCAGGGGGGCTGGGGAGACCCAGTACTTC | CATSSRGAGETQYF
TRBJ2-5 | NA | 15 | NA | TRBV25-1 | TGTGCCTGCAGTGCACTCGGACAGTACCAAGAGACCCAGTACTTC | CACSALGQYQETQYF
TRBJ1-5 | NA | 14 | NA | TRBV12-3/TRBV12-4 | TGTGCCAGCAGTTACTCTCCAAAAGGGCAGCCCCAGCATTTT | CASSYSPKGQPQHF
TRBJ2-2 | TRBD2 | 15 | NA | TRBV7-2 | TGTGCCAGCAGCCCCCACCGGGGGGTAGTTGAGGAGCTGTTTTTT | CASSPHRGVVEELFF
TRBJ1-3 | TRBD1 | 14 | many | TRBV29-1 | TGCAGCGTCGGAGGACAGGCAACAGGAAACACCATATATTTT | CSVGGQATGNTIYF
TRBJ1-2 | TRBD1 | 12 | few | TRBV12-3/TRBV12-4 | TGTGCCAGCAGTGGGGACAGGGAGGGCTACACCTTC | CASSGDREGYTF
TRBJ1-1 | TRBD1 | 12 | many | TRBV2 | TGTGCCAGCAAACCGGACAGGTTGTGGGCTTTCTTT | CASKPDRLWAFF
TRBJ1-5 | NA | 14 | many | TRBV20-1 | TGCAGTGCTAGAGGAGCCGGGAGGAATCAGCCCCAGCATTTT | CSARGAGRNQPQHF
TRBJ2-7 | NA | 14 | NA | TRBV15 | TGTGCCACCAGCAGGGGGACGGGCTCCTACGAGCAGTGCTTC | CATSRGTGSYEQCF
TRBJ2-2 | NA | 14 | few | TRBV10-3 | TGTGCCATCAGTGGTCAGGCTTACACCGGGGAGCTGTTTTTT | CAISGQAYTGELFF
TRBJ2-5 | TRBD1 | 14 | NA | TRBV6-1 | TGTGCCAGCAGAGGGACAGGGGGGGAAGAGACCCAGTACTTC | CASRGTGGEETQYF
TRBJ2-5 | TRBD1 | 14 | NA | TRBV4-1 | TGCGCCAGCAGCCATAGGACAGGGTTTCAGGCCCAGTACTTC | CASSHRTGFQAQYF
TRBJ2-7 | NA | 17 | NA | TRBV5-1 | TGCGCCAGCAGCTCGTCGGATGTACTTCGGGGGCCCTACGAGCAGTACTTC | CASSSSDVLRGPYEQYF
TRBJ2-7 | TRBD1 | 16 | few | TRBV15 | TGTGCCACCAGCTCAGGGAGGACACAGGGGGGTCCCGAGCAGTACTTC | CATSSGRTQGGPEQYF
TRBJ2-2 | NA | 15 | NA | TRBV7-2 | TGTGCCAGCAGCCAAGCAGGAGAACGAGACGGGGAGCTGTTTTTT | CASSQAGERDGELFF
TRBJ1-1 | NA | 13 | NA | TRBV7-3 | TGTGCCAGCAGCTCCGGACCAGCGACTGAAGCTTTCTTT | CASSSGPATEAFF
TRBJ1-1 | NA | 13 | many | TRBV14 | TGTGCCAGCAGCCAAGCCGTGGGGGTACGGGCTTTCTTT | CASSQAVGVRAFF
TRBJ2-7 | TRBD2 | 15 | NA | TRBV6-5 | TGTGCCAGCAGTTACTCAGCGGGAGGGCCCGACGAGCAGTACTTC | CASSYSAGGPDEQYF
TRBJ1-4 | TRBD1 | 14 | NA | TRBV7-2 | TGTGCCAGCAGCTTACAAGTACAGGGGGGAAAACTGTTTTTT | CASSLQVQGGKLFF
TRBJ1-1 | TRBD1 | 14 | NA | TRBV12-3/TRBV12-4 | TGTGCCAGTACACTTACAGGGGTGAACACTGAAGCTTTCTTT | CASTLTGVNTEAFF
TRBJ2-1 | NA | 14 | NA | TRBV7-2 | TGTGCCAGCAGCTTAGCCCTCCCGTACAATGAGCAGTTCTTC | CASSLALPYNEQFF
TRBJ1-4 | TRBD1 | 15 | NA | TRBV10-2 | TGCGCCAGCAGTGAGTGGGACAGTAGAAATGAAAAACTGTTTTTT | CASSEWDSRNEKLFF
TRBJ2-6 | NA | 17 | few | TRBV5-1 | TGCGCCAGCAGCCCCCAGACAGACGCGGCTGGGGCCAACGTCCTGACTTTC | CASSPQTDAAGANVLTF
TRBJ1-1 | NA | 15 | many | TRBV7-9 | TGTGCCAGCAGCACCCGGGACCTATCGAACACTGAAGCTTTCTTT | CASSTRDLSNTEAFF
TRBJ2-5 | NA | 13 | NA | TRBV6-5 | TGTGCCAGCTCTCGAGTTCTTGGGGAGACCCAGTACTTC | CASSRVLGETQYF
TRBJ1-2 | NA | 14 | few | TRBV12-3/TRBV12-4 | TGTGCCAGCAGCCCAGGAGACCGAATCTATGGCTACACCTTC | CASSPGDRIYGYTF
TRBJ1-3 | TRBD1 | 18 | NA | TRBV19 | TGTGCCAGCCGGAGGCAGGGGGCTGCCCTTGCTTCTGGAAACACCATATATTTT | CASRRQGAALASGNTIYF
TRBJ1-2 | TRBD1 | 15 | NA | TRBV7-9 | TGTGCCAGCAGCTTAGCAGTCAGGGGGCGCGATGGCTACACCTTC | CASSLAVRGRDGYTF
TRBJ1-2 | NA | 14 | NA | TRBV6-5 | TGTGCCAGCAGGTCGTTAGGGAGGGACTATGGCTACACCTTC | CASRSLGRDYGYTF
TRBJ1-5 | TRBD1 | 13 | NA | TRBV6-1 | TGTGCCAGCGGGACAGACGGAGGGAAGACCCAGCATTTT | CASGTDGGKTQHF
TRBJ2-7 | NA | 10 | many | TRBV20-1 | TGCAGTGCCCCCTTAGGGCGGCAGTACTTC | CSAPLGRQYF